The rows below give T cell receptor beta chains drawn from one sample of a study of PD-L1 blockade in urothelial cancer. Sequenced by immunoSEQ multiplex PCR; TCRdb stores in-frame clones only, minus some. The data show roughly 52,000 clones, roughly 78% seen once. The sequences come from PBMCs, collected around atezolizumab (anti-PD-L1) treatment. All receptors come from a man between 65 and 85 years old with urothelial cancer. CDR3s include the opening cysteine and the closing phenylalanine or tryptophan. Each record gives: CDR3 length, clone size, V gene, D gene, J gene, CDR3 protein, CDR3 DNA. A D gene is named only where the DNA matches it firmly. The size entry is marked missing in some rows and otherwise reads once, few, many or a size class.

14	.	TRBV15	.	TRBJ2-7	CATSSSREAYEQYF	TGTGCCACCAGCAGTTCCAGGGAAGCCTACGAGCAGTACTTC
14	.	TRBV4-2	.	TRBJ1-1	CASSPPDRSTEAFF	TGTGCCAGCAGCCCCCCCGACAGGAGCACTGAAGCTTTCTTT
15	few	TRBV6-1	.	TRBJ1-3	CASTHTQGVGNTIYF	TGTGCCAGCACCCATACGCAGGGCGTGGGAAACACCATATATTTT
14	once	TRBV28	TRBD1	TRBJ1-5	CASTTGVNLQPQHF	TGTGCCAGCACGACAGGGGTAAATCTTCAGCCCCAGCATTTT
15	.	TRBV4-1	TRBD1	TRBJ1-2	CASSQGGQGSYGYTF	TGCGCCAGCAGCCAAGGAGGACAGGGTAGCTATGGCTACACCTTC
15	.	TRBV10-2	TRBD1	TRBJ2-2	CASRGQGGDTGELFF	TGCGCCAGCAGGGGACAGGGGGGTGACACCGGGGAGCTGTTTTTT
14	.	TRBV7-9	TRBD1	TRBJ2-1	CASSPYRGGNEQFF	TGTGCCAGCAGCCCCTACAGGGGCGGCAATGAGCAGTTCTTC
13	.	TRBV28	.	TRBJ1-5	CAGTSRGYQPQHF	TGTGCCGGGACAAGCCGGGGCTATCAGCCCCAGCATTTT
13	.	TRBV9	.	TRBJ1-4	CASSGGENEKLFF	TGTGCCAGCAGCGGGGGGGAGAATGAAAAACTGTTTTTT
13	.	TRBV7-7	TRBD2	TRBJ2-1	CASSFTTSAEQFF	TGTGCTAGCAGCTTCACGACTAGCGCTGAGCAGTTCTTC
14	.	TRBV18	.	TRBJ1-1	CASSPGGVNTEAFF	TGTGCCAGCTCACCGGGGGGAGTGAACACTGAAGCTTTCTTT
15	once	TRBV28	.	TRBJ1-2	CASISGGANDYGYTF	TGTGCCAGCATCTCCGGGGGGGCCAATGACTATGGCTACACCTTC
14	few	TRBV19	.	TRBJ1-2	CASSITAQAYGYTF	TGTGCCAGTAGTATAACTGCGCAGGCTTATGGCTACACCTTC
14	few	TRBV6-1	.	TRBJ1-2	CASSHGGRVYGYTF	TGTGCCAGCAGTCACGGGGGGCGAGTCTATGGCTACACCTTC
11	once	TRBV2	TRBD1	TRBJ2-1	CASHAQGEQFF	TGTGCCAGCCATGCACAGGGGGAGCAGTTCTTC
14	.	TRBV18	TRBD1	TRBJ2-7	CASSPGQGPYEQYF	TGTGCCAGCTCACCGGGACAGGGCCCCTACGAGCAGTACTTC
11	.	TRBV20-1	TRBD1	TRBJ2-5	CSGQGQETQYF	TGCAGTGGACAGGGCCAAGAGACCCAGTACTTC
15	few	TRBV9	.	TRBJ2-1	CASSVRESSYNEQFF	TGTGCCAGCAGCGTCCGGGAGAGCTCCTACAATGAGCAGTTCTTC
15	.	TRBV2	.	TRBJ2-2	CASSGSRRGTGELFF	TGTGCCAGCAGTGGGAGCCGGAGGGGCACCGGGGAGCTGTTTTTT
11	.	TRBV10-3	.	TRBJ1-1	CATTENTEAFF	TGTGCCACCACAGAGAACACTGAAGCTTTCTTT
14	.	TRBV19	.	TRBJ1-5	CASSMALPSQPQHF	TGTGCCAGTAGTATGGCCCTCCCCTCCCAGCCCCAGCATTTT
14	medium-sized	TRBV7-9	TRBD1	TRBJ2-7	CASSQINGQDEQYF	TGTGCCAGCAGCCAAATAAATGGACAGGACGAGCAGTACTTC
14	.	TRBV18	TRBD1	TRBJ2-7	CASSPSTGGHEQYF	TGTGCCAGCTCACCGAGTACAGGGGGCCACGAGCAGTACTTC
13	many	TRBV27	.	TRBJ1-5	CASSVRTNQPQHF	TGTGCCAGCTCGGTAAGGACAAATCAGCCCCAGCATTTT
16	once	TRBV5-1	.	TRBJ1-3	CASSLVGPYSGNTIYF	TGCGCCAGCAGCTTGGTTGGGCCATACTCTGGAAACACCATATATTTT
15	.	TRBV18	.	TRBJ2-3	CASSYRRGNPDTQYF	TGTGCCAGCTCTTACAGGAGGGGCAACCCAGATACGCAGTATTTT
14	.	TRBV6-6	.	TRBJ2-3	CASSYRQGTDTQYF	TGTGCCAGCAGTTATAGGCAGGGGACAGATACGCAGTATTTT
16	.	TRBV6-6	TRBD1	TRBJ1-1	CASSGDQGALNTEAFF	TGTGCCAGCAGTGGAGATCAGGGGGCTTTGAACACTGAAGCTTTCTTT
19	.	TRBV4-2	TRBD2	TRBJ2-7	CASSQAQTSGRNFAYEQYF	TGTGCCAGCAGCCAAGCTCAGACTAGCGGGAGGAACTTCGCCTACGAGCAGTACTTC
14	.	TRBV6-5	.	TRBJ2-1	CASSSGRGDNEQFF	TGTGCCAGCAGTTCGGGGAGAGGCGACAATGAGCAGTTCTTC
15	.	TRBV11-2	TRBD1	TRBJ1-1	CASRPRDRTLNEAFF	TGTGCCAGCAGACCCCGGGACAGGACCCTTAATGAAGCTTTCTTT
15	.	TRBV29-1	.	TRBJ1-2	CSVAGGRAPNYGYTF	TGCAGCGTTGCGGGGGGTAGGGCCCCTAACTATGGCTACACCTTC
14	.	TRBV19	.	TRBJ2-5	CASSIGTGAETQYF	TGTGCCAGTAGTATCGGGACTGGGGCAGAGACCCAGTACTTC
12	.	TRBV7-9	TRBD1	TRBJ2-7	CASSSTHRGQYF	TGTGCCAGCAGCTCAACGCACAGGGGGCAGTACTTC
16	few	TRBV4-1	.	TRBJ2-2	CASSQAAGAGTGELFF	TGCGCCAGCAGCCAAGCTGCAGGGGCAGGGACCGGGGAGCTGTTTTTT
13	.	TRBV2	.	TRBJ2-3	CASSGGATDTQYF	TGTGCCAGCAGTGGCGGGGCCACAGATACGCAGTATTTT
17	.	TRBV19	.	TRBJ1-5	CASSMTGSDSFAQPQHF	TGTGCCAGTAGTATGACAGGCTCAGACAGTTTTGCTCAGCCCCAGCATTTT
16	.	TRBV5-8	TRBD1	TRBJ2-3	CASSLAMDRETDTQYF	TGTGCCAGCAGCTTGGCGATGGACAGGGAGACAGATACGCAGTATTTT
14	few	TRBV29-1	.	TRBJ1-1	CSVEVARLNTEAFF	TGCAGCGTCGAGGTCGCCCGCTTGAACACTGAAGCTTTCTTT
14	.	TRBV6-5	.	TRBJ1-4	CATKPGRVGKKLFF	TGTGCCACCAAACCCGGGAGGGTCGGGAAAAAACTGTTTTTT
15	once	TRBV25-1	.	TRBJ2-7	CASRSSRGAAYEQYF	TGTGCCAGCAGGAGTTCCCGGGGGGCGGCTTACGAGCAGTACTTC
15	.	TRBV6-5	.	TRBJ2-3	CASSRPPSGTDTQYF	TGTGCCAGCAGCCGTCCTCCTAGCGGCACAGATACGCAGTATTTT
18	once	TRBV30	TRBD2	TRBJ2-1	CAWSAKGGLAGVANEQFF	TGTGCCTGGAGTGCAAAGGGCGGACTAGCGGGAGTAGCAAATGAGCAGTTCTTC
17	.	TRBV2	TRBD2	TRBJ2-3	CASSDLRLAASTDTQYF	TGTGCCAGCAGTGACCTCCGACTAGCAGCTAGCACAGATACGCAGTATTTT
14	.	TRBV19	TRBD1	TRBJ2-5	CASSRTGGRETQYF	TGTGCCAGTAGTAGGACAGGGGGGAGAGAGACCCAGTACTTC
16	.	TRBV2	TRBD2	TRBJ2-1	CASTELAGTSYNEQFF	TGTGCCAGCACCGAACTAGCGGGAACGTCCTACAATGAGCAGTTCTTC
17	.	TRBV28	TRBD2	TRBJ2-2	CASSPASGRPDTGELFF	TGTGCCAGCAGCCCCGCTAGCGGGAGGCCGGACACCGGGGAGCTGTTTTTT
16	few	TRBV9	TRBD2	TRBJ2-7	CASSVTTSGRRSEQYF	TGTGCCAGCAGCGTAACAACTAGCGGGAGGAGAAGCGAGCAGTACTTC
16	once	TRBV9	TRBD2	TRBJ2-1	CASSVSSGSSRNEQFF	TGTGCCAGCAGCGTATCTAGCGGGAGTAGTCGGAATGAGCAGTTCTTC
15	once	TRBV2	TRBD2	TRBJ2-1	CASSELAGASNEQFF	TGTGCCAGCAGTGAACTAGCGGGAGCTAGCAATGAGCAGTTCTTC
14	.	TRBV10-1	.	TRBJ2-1	CASSDPSSYNEQFF	TGCGCCAGCAGTGACCCGAGCTCCTACAATGAGCAGTTCTTC
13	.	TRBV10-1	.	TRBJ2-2	CASSNQGFGELFF	TGCGCCAGCAGTAATCAGGGATTCGGGGAGCTGTTTTTT